These T cell receptor beta chains were read from a single sample in a study of cytomegalovirus exposure and HLA in healthy donors. Generated by immunoSEQ multiplex PCR, the TCRdb table keeps only in-frame clones and is missing some. Here the sample spans roughly 68,000 clones, around 89% being singletons. The sequencing input was PBMCs. Receptors originate from a young woman in good health and CMV-seronegative. Each CDR3 is given with its conserved first and last residue. The D gene is left open where the match is weak. Clone size is stated in some rows and not others, as once, few, many or a class when expanded.

j_call d_call clone_size v_call cdr3_length cdr3_nt cdr3_aa
TRBJ1-5 - - TRBV19 15 TGTGCCAGTAGTATAGTCAGCCAGGGAAATCAGCCCCAGCATTTT CASSIVSQGNQPQHF
TRBJ2-5 TRBD1 - TRBV7-2 14 TGTGCCAGCAGCATACAGGGGCCCCAAGAGACCCAGTACTTC CASSIQGPQETQYF
TRBJ2-1 - - TRBV18 15 TGTGCCAGCTCACAACAGGGAGAGCTTGGGAATGAGCAGTTCTTC CASSQQGELGNEQFF
TRBJ2-1 - - TRBV4-1 15 TGCGCCAGCAGCCAAGATGCTAGTGGATACAATGAGCAGTTCTTC CASSQDASGYNEQFF
TRBJ2-3 TRBD2 - TRBV19 17 TGTGCCAGTAGTACCCCCGGGACTAGCGGGGGGGCAGATACGCAGTATTTT CASSTPGTSGGADTQYF
TRBJ1-1 - - TRBV7-7 10 TGTGCTAGCAGGGCCTCTGAAGCTTTCTTT CASRASEAFF
TRBJ2-2 TRBD2 - TRBV7-2 18 TGTGCCAGCAGCACACGACTAGCGGGAGCAGCTAACACCGGGGAGCTGTTTTTT CASSTRLAGAANTGELFF
TRBJ2-3 TRBD2 - TRBV4-3 16 TGCGCCAGCAGCCAGACTAGCGGGGGAAACACAGATACGCAGTATTTT CASSQTSGGNTDTQYF
TRBJ1-1 TRBD1 few TRBV10-1 13 TGCGCCAGCAGGACAGGGATGAACACTGAAGCTTTCTTT CASRTGMNTEAFF
TRBJ1-2 TRBD1 - TRBV5-1 13 TGCGCCAGCAGCTTGGAAACAGGGGGCGGCTACACCTTC CASSLETGGGYTF
TRBJ1-2 - once TRBV7-2 14 TGTGCCAGCAGCTTACGACAGACGCTCTATGGCTACACCTTC CASSLRQTLYGYTF
TRBJ2-3 - - TRBV29-1 16 TGCAGCGTTGACCCACAGGCATTACCTTTCACAGATACGCAGTATTTT CSVDPQALPFTDTQYF
TRBJ2-1 - - TRBV7-8 16 TGTGCCAGCAGCTTAGCGGGGGGGCCATCCTACAATGAGCAGTTCTTC CASSLAGGPSYNEQFF
TRBJ2-2 TRBD2 few TRBV5-4 17 TGTGCCAGCAGCCGAACAACTAGCGGGAGATACACCGGGGAGCTGTTTTTT CASSRTTSGRYTGELFF
TRBJ1-5 - - TRBV7-9 17 TGTGCCAGCAGCTCCTACTCGGGGGGGTCGAGCAATCAGCCCCAGCATTTT CASSSYSGGSSNQPQHF
TRBJ1-2 TRBD1 once TRBV5-6 12 TGTGCCAGCCTCACAGGGGGCTATGGCTACACCTTC CASLTGGYGYTF
TRBJ1-5 - - TRBV4-3 14 TGCGCCAGCAGCCAAGATCGAGCTAGCGGGACCCAGCATTTT CASSQDRASGTQHF
TRBJ1-1 - - TRBV19 16 TGTGCCAGTAGTCCTAGGACACAGTTCATGAACACTGAAGCTTTCTTT CASSPRTQFMNTEAFF
TRBJ2-7 - - TRBV20-1 11 TGCAGTGCTAGAGATGCTATCATGCAGTACTTC CSARDAIMQYF
TRBJ1-2 TRBD1 - TRBV9 16 TGTGCCAGCAGCCCCCAACCCAGACAGGGGGGATATGGCTACACCTTC CASSPQPRQGGYGYTF
TRBJ1-5 TRBD1 - TRBV25-1 15 TGTGCCAGCAGAAGCACAGGGGCGGGAAATCAGCCCCAGCATTTT CASRSTGAGNQPQHF
TRBJ1-5 - - TRBV19 17 TGTGCCAGTAGTATAGTTGCAGGTTTGAGGGACAATCAGCCCCAGCATTTT CASSIVAGLRDNQPQHF
TRBJ2-7 TRBD2 - TRBV7-3 16 TGTGCCAGCAGCCGGACTAGCGGGAGGGCCATCCACGAGCAGTACTTC CASSRTSGRAIHEQYF
TRBJ2-7 - - TRBV25-1 12 TGTGCCAGCAGTGAGAACAGTTACGAGCAGTACTTC CASSENSYEQYF
TRBJ2-1 - once TRBV19 13 TGTGCCAGTAGTGAACGGGGGTACAATGAGCAGTTCTTC CASSERGYNEQFF
TRBJ2-1 TRBD2 - TRBV9 14 TGTGCCAGCAGCCCAGGACTAGCGGGGGGTGAGCAGTTCTTC CASSPGLAGGEQFF
TRBJ2-7 - - TRBV6-5 11 TGTGCCGGCCGGAGCTCCTACGAGCAGTACTTC CAGRSSYEQYF
TRBJ2-7 TRBD2 - TRBV7-9 16 TGTGCCAGCAGCAAGACTAGCGGGCACCGAGGCTACGAGCAGTACTTC CASSKTSGHRGYEQYF
TRBJ1-2 TRBD1 - TRBV28 18 TGTGCCAGCAGTCGCCCCGGGACAGGGGGCGCTTTATTAATCGGCTACACCTTC CASSRPGTGGALLIGYTF
TRBJ2-7 TRBD2 - TRBV7-2 17 TGTGCCAGCAGCATGTACACAGCCGGGACTAGTAGGCGCGAGCAGTACTTC CASSMYTAGTSRREQYF
TRBJ2-7 - - TRBV27 12 TGTGCCAGCAGTTTACGGGGCTACGAGCAGTACTTC CASSLRGYEQYF